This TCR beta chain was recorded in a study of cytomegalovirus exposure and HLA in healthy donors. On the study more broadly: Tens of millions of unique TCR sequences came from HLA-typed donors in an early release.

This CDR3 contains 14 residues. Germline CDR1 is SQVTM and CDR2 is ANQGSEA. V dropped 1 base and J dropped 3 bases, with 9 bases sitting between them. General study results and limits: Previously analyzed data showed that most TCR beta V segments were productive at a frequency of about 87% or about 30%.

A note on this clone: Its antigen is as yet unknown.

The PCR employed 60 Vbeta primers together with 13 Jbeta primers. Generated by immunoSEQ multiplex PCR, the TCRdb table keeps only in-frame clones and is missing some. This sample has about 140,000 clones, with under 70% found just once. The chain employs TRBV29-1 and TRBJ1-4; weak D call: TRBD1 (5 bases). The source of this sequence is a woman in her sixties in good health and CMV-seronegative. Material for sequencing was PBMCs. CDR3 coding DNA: TGCAGCGTTGAAGCTCCAGGGTCTAATGAAAAACTGTTTTTT. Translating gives CSVEAPGSNEKLFF.